The present T cell receptor (beta chain) was sequenced within a study of blood T cell repertoires in COVID-19. Study at large: T cells, B-cell-depleted T cells, or PBMCs provided the cDNA or gDNA that served as material.

Authors' processing steps: Reference gene primer amplification gave nucleated cell count estimates. Method: immunoSEQ multiplex PCR; TCRdb's copy keeps in-frame clones and lacks some. V and J calls plus clone size are reproduced from that table; the DNA served to infer D and trimming. The profile shows about 210,000 clones, over 75% of them singletons. Recruitment covered over 20 US areas and drew participants whose ages spanned about 18 to 100 years. A note on this clone: Other DNA sequences in the same sample also yield this CDR3.

Trimming removed 4 bases at V and 1 base at J, with 12 bases between. CDR3 length: 16 amino acids. The germline V gene has CDR1 SGHRS and CDR2 YFSETQ. This TCR derives from a man aged 40-49 years who had recovered from COVID-19. The sequenced sample was PBMCs or T cells enriched from blood (not recorded which). The J gene is TRBJ2-6, the V gene TRBV5-1; D is perhaps TRBD1 (6 bases). The CDR3 DNA reads TGCGCCAGCAGCCCAGGGGACGTTTCTGGGGCCAACGTCCTGACTTTC. This sequence encodes CASSPGDVSGANVLTF.